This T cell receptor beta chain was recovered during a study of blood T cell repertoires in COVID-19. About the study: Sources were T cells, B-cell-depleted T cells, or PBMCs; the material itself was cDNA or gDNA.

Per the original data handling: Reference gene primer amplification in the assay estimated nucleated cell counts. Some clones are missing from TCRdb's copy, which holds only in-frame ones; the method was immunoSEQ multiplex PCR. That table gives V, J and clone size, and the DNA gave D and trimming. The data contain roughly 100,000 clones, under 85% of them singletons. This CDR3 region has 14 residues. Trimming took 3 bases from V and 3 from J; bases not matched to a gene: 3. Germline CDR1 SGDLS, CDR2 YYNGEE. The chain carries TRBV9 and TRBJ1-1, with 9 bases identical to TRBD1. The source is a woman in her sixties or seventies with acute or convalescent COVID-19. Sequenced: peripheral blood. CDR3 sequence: CASSATGGYTEAFF. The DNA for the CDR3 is TGTGCCAGCAGCGCTACAGGGGGCTACACTGAAGCTTTCTTT.